Listed below are T cell receptor beta chains from one sample, sequenced in a study of T cell repertoires in cytomegalovirus infection. One entry per CDR3 protein results from TCRdb running MiXCR on the reads. Of some 680,000 distinct CDR3 sequences in the sample, under 40% are singletons; the top ten hold around 3%. Material for sequencing was PBMCs. These receptors originate from a human donor in good health (CMV status not recorded). Some clones in this sample may be carry-over from other donors' samples. Both conserved end residues are part of each CDR3. A D gene is named only where the DNA matches it firmly. Size values are once, few and many counts, or a class for expanded clones, and some rows have none.

D: .
size: .
J: TRBJ2-1
V: TRBV12-3/TRBV12-4
CDR3: CAVTVLGFYNEQFF
DNA: TGTGCCGTCACGGTGCTGGGTTTCTACAATGAGCAGTTCTTC

D: .
size: .
J: TRBJ1-2
V: TRBV10-3
CDR3: CAAGEGKLYGYTF
DNA: TGTGCCGCCGGGGAAGGAAAATTATATGGCTACACCTTC

D: .
size: many
J: TRBJ1-1
V: TRBV2
CDR3: CASSERRVNTEAFF
DNA: TGTGCCAGCAGTGAAAGACGGGTGAACACTGAAGCTTTCTTT

D: .
size: .
J: TRBJ2-7
V: TRBV24-1
CDR3: CATSEGLGHYF
DNA: TGTGCCACCAGTGAGGGGCTGGGGCATTACTTC

D: TRBD2
size: few
J: TRBJ2-3
V: TRBV12-3/TRBV12-4
CDR3: CASSPPFGLAGSTDTQYF
DNA: TGTGCCAGCAGTCCCCCCTTCGGACTAGCGGGAAGCACAGATACGCAGTATTTT

D: .
size: few
J: TRBJ2-7
V: TRBV28
CDR3: CASSFRPGPEQYF
DNA: TGTGCCAGCAGTTTCAGGCCAGGGCCCGAGCAGTACTTC

D: .
size: once
J: TRBJ1-1
V: TRBV20-1
CDR3: CSAGGQGSEPFF
DNA: TGCAGTGCCGGCGGCCAGGGCTCAGAACCTTTCTTT

D: TRBD1
size: .
J: TRBJ1-2
V: TRBV12-3/TRBV12-4
CDR3: CASSSGPGTGDYGYTF
DNA: TGTGCCAGCAGTTCAGGGCCCGGGACAGGGGACTATGGCTACACCTTC

D: .
size: .
J: TRBJ2-1
V: TRBV2
CDR3: CASIIQENSYNEQFF
DNA: TGTGCCAGCATTATTCAGGAAAACTCCTACAATGAGCAGTTCTTC

D: .
size: .
J: TRBJ1-2
V: TRBV19
CDR3: CASSARILRTAYGYTF
DNA: TGTGCCAGTAGTGCCAGGATACTTCGGACAGCCTATGGCTACACCTTC

D: .
size: .
J: TRBJ2-1
V: TRBV12-3/TRBV12-4
CDR3: CASSPPPGLTYNEQFF
DNA: TGTGCCAGCAGTCCCCCTCCGGGGCTCACTTACAATGAGCAGTTCTTC

D: TRBD2
size: few
J: TRBJ2-1
V: TRBV20-1
CDR3: CSASGTTHYNEQFF
DNA: TGCAGTGCGTCCGGGACTACACACTACAATGAGCAGTTCTTC

D: TRBD1
size: few
J: TRBJ1-5
V: TRBV7-8
CDR3: CASSLEQRQGSNQPQHF
DNA: TGTGCCAGCAGCTTAGAACAAAGACAGGGCAGCAATCAGCCCCAGCATTTT

D: .
size: few
J: TRBJ2-1
V: TRBV14
CDR3: CASSHYPEIYNEQFF
DNA: TGTGCCAGCAGCCATTACCCGGAGATCTACAATGAGCAGTTCTTC

D: .
size: .
J: TRBJ2-7
V: TRBV27
CDR3: CASSLGLRGYEQYF
DNA: TGTGCCAGCAGTTTAGGCCTACGGGGGTACGAGCAGTACTTC

D: .
size: .
J: TRBJ1-1
V: TRBV6-5
CDR3: CASSYSYGGLNTEAFF
DNA: TGTGCCAGCAGTTACTCTTATGGGGGGCTGAACACTGAAGCTTTCTTT

D: .
size: .
J: TRBJ2-3
V: TRBV7-6
CDR3: CASSLSGVKNTQYF
DNA: TGTGCCAGCAGCTTATCAGGAGTGAAAAATACGCAGTATTTT

D: TRBD1
size: .
J: TRBJ1-2
V: TRBV27
CDR3: CASTAGQGGDGYTF
DNA: TGTGCCAGCACCGCGGGACAGGGAGGGGATGGCTACACCTTC

D: TRBD1
size: few
J: TRBJ2-7
V: TRBV7-8
CDR3: CASSGQGEQYF
DNA: TGTGCCAGCAGTGGACAGGGTGAGCAGTACTTC

D: .
size: few
J: TRBJ1-6
V: TRBV11-2
CDR3: CASSLAFANSPLHF
DNA: TGTGCCAGCAGCTTAGCATTTGCGAATTCACCCCTCCACTTT

D: TRBD1
size: .
J: TRBJ1-3
V: TRBV28
CDR3: CASWTGAGNTIYF
DNA: TGTGCCAGCTGGACAGGGGCTGGAAACACCATATATTTT

D: TRBD1
size: many
J: TRBJ1-2
V: TRBV28
CDR3: CASSGQVYGYTF
DNA: TGTGCCAGCAGCGGACAGGTCTATGGCTACACCTTC

D: TRBD2
size: many
J: TRBJ2-5
V: TRBV7-2
CDR3: CASSLLASGGQETQYF
DNA: TGTGCCAGCAGCTTATTGGCTAGCGGGGGCCAAGAGACCCAGTACTTC

D: .
size: .
J: TRBJ1-1
V: TRBV15
CDR3: CATSRGGGNTEAFF
DNA: TGTGCCACCAGCCGGGGGGGGGGAAACACTGAAGCTTTCTTT

D: .
size: few
J: TRBJ1-2
V: TRBV19
CDR3: CASSQKAPGRVGSNYGYTF
DNA: TGTGCCAGTAGCCAAAAAGCTCCAGGGAGGGTAGGGTCTAACTATGGCTACACCTTC

D: TRBD1
size: .
J: TRBJ2-7
V: TRBV9
CDR3: CASSERATGARVEQYF
DNA: TGTGCCAGCAGCGAAAGGGCGACAGGGGCTCGGGTCGAGCAGTACTTC

D: .
size: .
J: TRBJ2-7
V: TRBV7-2
CDR3: CASSLTRTESYEQYF
DNA: TGTGCCAGCAGCTTAACCCGGACGGAATCCTACGAGCAGTACTTC

D: TRBD2
size: many
J: TRBJ2-2
V: TRBV7-8
CDR3: CASSRTSGSFGELFF
DNA: TGTGCCAGCAGCCGGACTAGCGGGAGTTTCGGGGAGCTGTTTTTT

D: TRBD1
size: many
J: TRBJ1-5
V: TRBV7-2
CDR3: CASSLDLGTGLNQPQHF
DNA: TGTGCCAGCAGCTTAGACCTAGGGACAGGGCTCAATCAGCCCCAGCATTTT

D: TRBD2
size: few
J: TRBJ2-5
V: TRBV7-6
CDR3: CASSYTSGSAETQYF
DNA: TGTGCTAGCAGCTACACTAGCGGGAGTGCAGAGACCCAGTACTTC

D: TRBD2
size: .
J: TRBJ2-1
V: TRBV6-5
CDR3: CASSRTSGSRFHNEQFF
DNA: TGTGCCAGCAGTCGGACTAGCGGGAGCCGTTTTCACAATGAGCAGTTCTTC

D: .
size: .
J: TRBJ1-6
V: TRBV6-6
CDR3: CASTTRVGENSPLHF
DNA: TGTGCCAGCACCACTCGAGTTGGGGAGAATTCACCCCTCCACTTT

D: .
size: once
J: TRBJ2-2
V: TRBV11-1
CDR3: CASSFQSGGDLTNTGELFF
DNA: TGTGCCAGCAGCTTCCAGAGTGGCGGGGATCTTACGAACACCGGGGAGCTGTTTTTT

D: TRBD1
size: .
J: TRBJ2-3
V: TRBV28
CDR3: CASRRPTGRRDTQYF
DNA: TGTGCCAGCAGACGCCCGACAGGGCGCCGTGATACTCAGTATTTT

D: TRBD2
size: few
J: TRBJ2-7
V: TRBV6-5
CDR3: CASSTNRGRTHEQYF
DNA: TGTGCCAGCAGTACCAACCGCGGGAGGACCCACGAGCAGTACTTC

D: TRBD2
size: few
J: TRBJ2-1
V: TRBV7-6
CDR3: CASSFPRLAGGEYNEQFF
DNA: TGTGCCAGCAGCTTCCCAAGACTAGCGGGGGGGGAATACAATGAGCAGTTCTTC

D: .
size: few
J: TRBJ1-2
V: TRBV11-2
CDR3: CASSLSPTHGYTF
DNA: TGTGCCAGCAGCTTAAGTCCGACGCATGGCTACACCTTC

D: .
size: .
J: TRBJ1-4
V: TRBV12-3/TRBV12-4
CDR3: CASSLDGPNEKLFF
DNA: TGTGCCAGCAGTTTAGATGGGCCTAATGAAAAACTGTTTTTT

D: .
size: .
J: TRBJ2-1
V: TRBV19
CDR3: CASSTPRGPKGNEQFF
DNA: TGTGCCAGTAGCACCCCCAGGGGACCTAAGGGCAATGAGCAGTTCTTC

D: .
size: few
J: TRBJ2-7
V: TRBV10-3
CDR3: CAISGPEPHEQYF
DNA: TGTGCCATCAGTGGGCCGGAGCCCCACGAGCAGTACTTC

D: TRBD1
size: .
J: TRBJ2-6
V: TRBV19
CDR3: CASSTGTGMSSGANVLTF
DNA: TGTGCCAGTAGTACCGGGACAGGGATGAGCTCTGGGGCCAACGTCCTGACTTTC

D: TRBD1
size: .
J: TRBJ2-1
V: TRBV4-1
CDR3: CASSTGQGTGAYNEQFF
DNA: TGCGCCAGCAGCACCGGACAGGGGACGGGGGCCTACAATGAGCAGTTCTTC

D: .
size: .
J: TRBJ1-1
V: TRBV19
CDR3: CASSSPGFSTEAFF
DNA: TGTGCCAGTAGTAGTCCAGGGTTTAGCACTGAAGCTTTCTTT

D: .
size: few
J: TRBJ1-1
V: TRBV4-1
CDR3: CASSQPTRGNTEAFF
DNA: TGCGCCAGCAGCCAACCGACCCGGGGCAACACTGAAGCTTTCTTT

D: TRBD2
size: .
J: TRBJ2-7
V: TRBV27
CDR3: CASSPLPAGVTYEQYF
DNA: TGTGCCAGCAGTCCGCTTCCAGCGGGAGTTACCTACGAGCAGTACTTC

D: .
size: few
J: TRBJ2-1
V: TRBV12-3/TRBV12-4
CDR3: CASRLEGTPRDEQFF
DNA: TGTGCCAGCAGGTTAGAAGGGACCCCGAGGGATGAGCAGTTCTTC

D: .
size: .
J: TRBJ1-2
V: TRBV6-2/TRBV6-3
CDR3: CASSATGIAIYGYTF
DNA: TGTGCCAGCAGCGCTACCGGGATAGCGATCTATGGCTACACCTTC

D: .
size: .
J: TRBJ2-1
V: TRBV7-2
CDR3: CASSRGSGPYEQLF
DNA: TGTGCCAGCAGCCGAGGGTCTGGGCCTTATGAGCAGTTATTC

D: .
size: many
J: TRBJ1-1
V: TRBV10-3
CDR3: CAISGGTVNTEAFF
DNA: TGTGCCATCAGTGGAGGGACGGTGAACACTGAAGCTTTCTTT

D: .
size: .
J: TRBJ2-1
V: TRBV7-8
CDR3: CASSASEHQRYNEQFF
DNA: TGTGCCAGCAGCGCCAGCGAGCACCAACGATACAATGAGCAGTTCTTC

D: .
size: many
J: TRBJ2-1
V: TRBV4-1
CDR3: CASSQANRQAEQFF
DNA: TGCGCCAGCAGCCAAGCTAATAGACAGGCCGAGCAGTTCTTC

D: TRBD1
size: few
J: TRBJ1-2
V: TRBV10-3
CDR3: CAISVAGGYGYTF
DNA: TGTGCCATCAGTGTGGCAGGGGGCTATGGCTACACCTTC

D: .
size: few
J: TRBJ2-2
V: TRBV4-1
CDR3: CASSQDSAPGPASGELFF
DNA: .

D: .
size: .
J: TRBJ2-7
V: TRBV7-9
CDR3: CASSLASAGAHEQYF
DNA: TGTGCCAGCAGCTTAGCGTCGGCCGGGGCCCACGAGCAGTACTTC

D: .
size: .
J: TRBJ1-5
V: TRBV6-6
CDR3: CASSGTLEGRRNQPQHF
DNA: TGTGCCAGCAGTGGCACCCTGGAGGGCCGTCGCAATCAGCCCCAGCATTTT

D: TRBD1
size: .
J: TRBJ1-3
V: TRBV27
CDR3: CASSSDRLLDSGNTIYF
DNA: TGTGCCAGCAGTTCGGACAGGCTCTTAGACTCTGGAAACACCATATATTTT

D: TRBD2
size: few
J: TRBJ2-1
V: TRBV10-3
CDR3: CAIRFSPSGRGVDEQFF
DNA: TGTGCCATCAGATTCTCCCCTAGCGGGAGGGGCGTGGATGAGCAGTTCTTC